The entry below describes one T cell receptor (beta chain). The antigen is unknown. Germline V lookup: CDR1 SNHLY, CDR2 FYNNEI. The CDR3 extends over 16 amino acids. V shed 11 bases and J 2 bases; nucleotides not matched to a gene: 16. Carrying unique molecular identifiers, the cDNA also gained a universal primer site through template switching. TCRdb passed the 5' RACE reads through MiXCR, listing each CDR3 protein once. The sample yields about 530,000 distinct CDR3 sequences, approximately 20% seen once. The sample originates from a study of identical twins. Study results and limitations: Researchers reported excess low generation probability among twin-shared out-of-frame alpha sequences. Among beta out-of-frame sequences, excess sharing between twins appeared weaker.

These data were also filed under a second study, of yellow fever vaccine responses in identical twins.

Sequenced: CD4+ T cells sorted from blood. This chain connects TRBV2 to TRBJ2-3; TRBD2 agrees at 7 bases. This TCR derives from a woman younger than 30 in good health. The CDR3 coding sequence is TGTGCCTCACCGCGGGGAGCGGGGTCGCCCACAGATACGCAGTATTTT. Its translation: CASPRGAGSPTDTQYF.